What follows are 6 T cell receptor beta chains derived from one specimen sequenced in a study of cytomegalovirus exposure and HLA in healthy donors (dated by TCRdb to about 2017). Library preparation was by the immunoSEQ multiplex PCR assay. For the multiplex PCR, a mixture combining 60 forward primers for TCR Vbeta segments and 13 reverse primers for TCR Jbeta segments was used. Not all clones reach the TCRdb copy of this immuneACCESS table, which keeps in-frame sequences only. Checked studies attribute under half of the gap to unresolved V genes and leave the rest unexplained. Recorded for this sample are 100,000 to 120,000 clones; around 80% of them occurred a single time. The ten largest account for 2.5% to 3% of the sample. The sample consisted of PBMCs. The receptors here all came from a woman aged 55-70 years in good health and CMV-seropositive.

V and J are TRBV7-9 and TRBJ1-2; 7 nucleotides match TRBD1. The CDR3 covers 13 residues. Trimming at V came to 5 bases and at J to 7 bases, leaving 7 bases not matched to a gene. In germline, CDR1 is SEHNR, CDR2 FQNEAQ (reference sequence). The CDR3 region has the DNA TGTGCCAGCAGCAGGGGACAGTCGGTTGGCTACACCTTC. Residues: CASSRGQSVGYTF.

The chain recombines TRBV6-5 with TRBJ1-6; tentative D call: TRBD1 (6 bases). The CDR3 is 14 residues long. The V end was cut by 8 bases, the J end by 7 bases, with 15 bases between. CDR1 and CDR2 (germline): MNHEY, SVGAGI. Here the CDR3 reads CASRRDIANSPLHF. The CDR3 DNA is TGTGCCAGCCGAAGGGACATAGCGAATTCACCCCTCCACTTT.

The chain is built from TRBV28 and TRBJ2-5; 9 bases line up with TRBD1. Germline lookup yields CDR1 MDHEN and CDR2 SYDVKM. The V and J ends lost 5 bases and 5 bases, in that order; junction bases with no gene match: 9. There are 15 residues in the CDR3. The DNA of the CDR3 is TGTGCCAGCAGTCCCGGGACAGGGTTTCGTGAGACCCAGTACTTC. Protein product: CASSPGTGFRETQYF.

The J gene is TRBJ1-4, the V gene TRBV30; perhaps TRBD1 as D (5 bases). The CDR3 loop spans 14 amino acids. Trimming cost V 3 bases and J 3 bases, with 11 bases left between them. CDR1 GTSNPN and CDR2 SVGIG come from the germline V gene (reference sequence). The DNA for the CDR3 is TGTGCCTGGAGCCGTGGACACTCTAATGAAAAACTGTTTTTT. Translation: CAWSRGHSNEKLFF.

The V and J genes are TRBV28 and TRBJ2-1, with D possibly being TRBD1 (5 bases). Looked up from germline, CDR1 is MDHEN and CDR2 is SYDVKM. This CDR3 is built from 13 residues. V dropped 5 bases and J dropped 4 bases, with 9 bases sitting between them. This CDR3 reads CASSQGPYNEQFF. The CDR3 nucleotides are TGTGCCAGCAGTCAGGGTCCTTACAATGAGCAGTTCTTC.

The chain links TRBV6-5 to TRBJ1-4; TRBD1 is a possible D gene (5 bases). CDR1 is MNHEY and CDR2 is SVGAGI in the germline V gene. The CDR3 covers 14 residues. V was trimmed by 6 bases and J by 8 bases, leaving 16 bases between them. DNA of the CDR3: TGTGCCAGCAGGGAAGGGGAAGGAAGGGAAAAACTGTTTTTT. It codes for CASREGEGREKLFF.